This TCR beta chain was profiled in a study of regulatory T cells in long-lasting Graves disease. This clonotype occurred many times. No antigen is known for it. The time point was: newly diagnosed GD, antithyroid drugs for less than 3 months. Extracted PBMC RNA gave rise to the TCR library. Diagnoses of Graves' disease were made by American Thyroid Association guidelines. Blood from the periphery, nine milliliters in all, was drawn into EDTA tubes. Germline assignment: CDR1 MDHEN and CDR2 SYDVKM. V shed 7 bases and J shed 0 bases, with 18 bases lying between them. The CDR3 length is 16 residues. With iRepertoire HTBI primers and Arm-PCR of CDR3 regions, TCR beta libraries were built. TCRdb used MiXCR to reprocess the multiplex PCR reads, holding one entry per CDR3 protein. The table shows over 300,000 distinct CDR3 sequences, with around a sixth occurring only once. The study's findings and limits: Segments TRBV28, TRBJ1-2 and TRBJ2-5 showed preferential usage in persistent disease. New patients shared fewer public clonotypes (about 1,000) than persistent patients did (around 3,000).

The sample consisted of peripheral blood mononuclear cells (PBMCs), taken at new diagnosis, from a patient treated with antithyroid drugs. The source is a female donor with Graves disease. The J gene is TRBJ1-2, the V gene TRBV28; D is unresolved. DNA for the CDR3: TGTGCCAGCACCACTCCACCGAAGGTTGCTAACTATGGCTACACCTTC. As protein: CASTTPPKVANYGYTF.